One and the same sample provided the 29 T cell receptor beta chains below, sequenced in a study of blood T cell repertoires in COVID-19. Sequenced by immunoSEQ multiplex PCR; TCRdb stores in-frame clones only, minus some. The data contain about 250,000 clones, around 83% of them singletons. The sequenced material came from peripheral blood. Source of these receptors: a man aged 40-49 years with active or convalescent COVID-19.

V and J are TRBV6-5 and TRBJ2-2; TRBD1 is a possible D gene (5 bases). The CDR3 contains 15 residues. The V end lost 5 bases, the J end lost 0 bases, and 10 bases lay between the germline ends. The germline gives CDR1 MNHEY, CDR2 SVGAGI. This CDR3 is CASSIRQTNTGELFF. The CDR3 nucleotides are TGTGCCAGCAGTATAAGACAGACGAACACCGGGGAGCTGTTTTTT.

V usage is TRBV6-2 or TRBV6-3 and J usage is TRBJ1-4; D is ambiguous. Between the trimmed V and J ends, which lost 0 bases and 5 bases, there was a span of 7 bases. Looked up from germline, CDR1 is MNHEY and CDR2 is SVGEGT. The CDR3 consists of 14 residues. Here the CDR3 DNA reads TGTGCCAGCAGTTACTCGACGGGGAATGAAAAACTGTTTTTT. It specifies CASSYSTGNEKLFF.

This chain links TRBV4-3 with TRBJ2-3; D unresolved. The CDR3 runs to 17 residues. The V end was cut by 1 base, the J end by 4 bases, with 18 bases between. Germline V gives CDR1 LGHNA, CDR2 YSLEER. This CDR3 is CASSQAPIAAVADTQYF. CDR3 coding DNA: TGCGCCAGCAGCCAAGCCCCGATCGCGGCGGTTGCAGATACGCAGTATTTT.

The rearrangement joins TRBV10-3 to TRBJ2-2; no reliable D call. Germline lookup yields CDR1 ENHRY and CDR2 SYGVKD. CDR3 length equals 16 residues. The V end lost 0 bases, the J end lost 5 bases, and 13 bases lay between the germline ends. This chain's CDR3 is CAISESWSGLTGELFF. CDR3 coding DNA: TGTGCCATCAGTGAGTCTTGGTCAGGCCTAACCGGGGAGCTGTTTTTT.

V usage is TRBV5-5 and J usage is TRBJ1-5; D possibly corresponds to TRBD1 (5 bases). Trimming took 2 bases from V and 8 from J, leaving 17 bases between them. CDR1 is SGHKS, CDR2 YYEKEE, per germline (reference sequence). CDR3 length: 15 amino acids. CDR3 sequence (DNA): TGTGCCAGCAGCTTAGGGTCGGCAGGGTTAGAGCCCCAGCATTTT. Its protein product is CASSLGSAGLEPQHF.

The rearrangement uses TRBV4-1 and TRBJ1-5; D unresolved. CDR1 MGHRA and CDR2 YSYEKL come from the germline V gene. Trimming took 0 bases from V and 4 from J, leaving 13 bases between them. This CDR3 contains 16 residues. CDR3: CASSQDASTMNQPQHF. In DNA form, the CDR3 reads TGCGCCAGCAGCCAAGATGCCAGTACCATGAATCAGCCCCAGCATTTT.

The chain joins TRBV6-2 or TRBV6-3 to TRBJ2-1, with D unclear. This CDR3 contains 15 residues. Germline V CDR1 and CDR2: MNHEY, SVGEGT. V gave up 1 base and J gave up 7 bases, with 14 bases separating them. The CDR3 loop is CASSYLDPGLNEQFF. In DNA, the CDR3 is TGTGCCAGCAGTTACTTAGATCCAGGATTAAATGAGCAGTTCTTC.

Here the CDR3 reads CASSKARRGLAGDNEQFF. CDR3 DNA sequence: TGTGCCAGCAGCAAAGCCAGGAGAGGACTAGCGGGAGACAATGAGCAGTTCTTC. The chain uses TRBV21-1 and TRBJ2-1; the D call TRBD2 from the table was never checked on the DNA. TRBV21-1 is a documented pseudogene. The CDR3 extends over 18 amino acids.

The gene calls are TRBV5-1 and TRBJ1-3; D perhaps matches TRBD1 (5 bases). Looked up from germline, CDR1 is SGHRS and CDR2 is YFSETQ. The CDR3 runs 14 residues. The V and J ends lost 6 bases and 2 bases respectively, with 12 bases between them. This CDR3 is CASTDDSPGNTIYF. CDR3 DNA: TGCGCCAGCACCGATGACAGTCCTGGAAACACCATATATTTT. The full variable domain, completed using reference TRBV5-1 and TRBJ1-3, is KAGVTQTPRYLIKTRGQQVTLSCSPISGHRSVSWYQQTPGQGLQFLFEYFSETQRNKGNFPGRFSGRQFSNSRSEMNVSTLELGDSALYLCASTDDSPGNTIYFGEGSWLTVV.

The genes are TRBV18 and TRBJ1-1; 7 bases match TRBD1. The CDR3 totals 14 residues. Trimming took 3 bases from V and 11 from J; bases not matched to a gene: 12. Germline-derived CDR1 and CDR2 are KGHSH and LQKENI. CDR3 coding DNA: TGTGCCAGCTCACCGGACACGACAGGGACGAGGGCTTTCTTT. Residues: CASSPDTTGTRAFF.

This rearrangement joins TRBV2 to TRBJ1-5; the D is unclear. The CDR3 sequence is 17 residues long. Germline V gene data show CDR1 as SNHLY and CDR2 as FYNNEI. V was pared by 7 bases and J by 0 bases, with 19 bases between. The CDR3 sequence is CASNLQPRQYSNQPQHF. The CDR3 region has the DNA TGTGCCAGCAATTTACAGCCCCGCCAATATAGCAATCAGCCCCAGCATTTT.

The CDR3 DNA reads TGTGCCAGCAGTCCGTTCACTAGCGGCCCCACAGATACGCAGTATTTT. Protein sequence: CASSPFTSGPTDTQYF. The chain carries TRBV2 and TRBJ2-3; 8 positions match TRBD2. The trim removed 5 bases at V and 2 bases at J, leaving 9 bases unmatched. Germline CDR1 reads SNHLY; CDR2 reads FYNNEI. The CDR3 is 16 amino acids.

This sequence joins TRBV18 and TRBJ1-1, with a weak D call TRBD1 (6 bases). Germline V lookup: CDR1 KGHSH, CDR2 LQKENI. This CDR3 region has 15 residues. V was clipped by 3 bases and J by 5 bases, with 16 bases between them. This chain's CDR3 is CASSPAAGARTEAFF. The CDR3 region has the DNA TGTGCCAGCTCACCCGCGGCAGGGGCACGTACTGAAGCTTTCTTT.

As for this clone: The junction departs from germline at one end; a sequencing error may be responsible. This rearrangement joins TRBV28 to TRBJ2-7, with D possibly matching TRBD2 (5 bases). The CDR3 runs 15 residues. Germline assignment: CDR1 MDHEN and CDR2 SYDVKM. The chain's CDR3 is CASSLSEGSYYGQYF. Here the CDR3 DNA reads TGTGCCAGCAGTTTATCCGAGGGCAGCTACTACGGGCAGTACTTC.

The chain couples TRBV19 to TRBJ2-1; 7 positions agree with TRBD1. Trimming took 4 bases from V and 3 from J; bases not matched to a gene: 3. There are 14 residues in the CDR3. The V gene's germline CDR1 is LNHDA and CDR2 SQIVND (reference sequence). The CDR3 DNA follows: TGTGCCAGTAGTACTAGACAGGGCTACAATGAGCAGTTCTTC. Amino acid sequence: CASSTRQGYNEQFF.

This chain links TRBV6-2 or TRBV6-3 with TRBJ1-3, with D uncertain. Germline CDR1 and CDR2: MNHEY and SVGEGT. The CDR3 has 13 residues. V lost 5 bases and J 0 bases, leaving 5 bases between the germline ends. The CDR3 loop is CASSLSSGNTIYF. CDR3 DNA sequence: TGTGCCAGCAGTCTTAGCTCTGGAAACACCATATATTTT.

The gene calls are TRBV4-3 and TRBJ2-5; 8 positions agree with TRBD1. The V segment lost 3 bases and the J segment 3 bases; nucleotides outside the gene matches: 9. Germline CDR1 is LGHNA and CDR2 is YSLEER. The CDR3 loop spans 16 amino acids. CDR3 sequence (DNA): TGCGCCAGCAGCCAGGGGACTCCAGGGGGCGAAGAGACCCAGTACTTC. Residues: CASSQGTPGGEETQYF.

This clone was seen once. This chain uses TRBV5-8 with TRBJ2-7, with 7 bases identical to TRBD1. Unmatched junction bases numbered 10, after V lost 4 bases and J lost 9 bases. Germline V gives CDR1 SGHTS, CDR2 YDEGEE. The CDR3 runs 13 residues. The CDR3, as DNA: TGTGCCAGCAGCAACCGGGACAGCGAGCGGCAGTACTTC. As protein: CASSNRDSERQYF.

In this sample, this clone turned up a few times. This sequence joins TRBV19 and TRBJ1-1; 12 nucleotides line up with TRBD1. CDR3 length: 15 amino acids. With V trimmed by 9 bases and J by 0 bases, 5 bases remained unmatched. CDR1 is LNHDA and CDR2 is SQIVND in the germline V gene (reference sequence). The CDR3 nucleotides read TGTGCCAGCACCGGGACAGGGGGCGTGAACACTGAAGCTTTCTTT. This translates into CASTGTGGVNTEAFF.

This chain uses TRBV4-3 with TRBJ1-1, with D maybe TRBD1 (5 bases). This CDR3 spans 13 amino acids. V lost 0 bases to trimming and J lost 4 bases, with 6 bases between them. CDR1 and CDR2 from the germline V gene are LGHNA and YSLEER. The CDR3 nucleotides are TGCGCCAGCAGCCAAGACGGGGGCACTGAAGCTTTCTTT. It encodes CASSQDGGTEAFF.

The count of this clone is one. The V gene is TRBV28, the J gene TRBJ1-2; TRBD1 matches at 9 bases. V lost 2 bases, J lost 4 bases, and 5 bases stayed unmatched. CDR3 length equals 15 residues. Germline V lookup: CDR1 MDHEN, CDR2 SYDVKM. Here the CDR3 reads CASSLPGQGVYGYTF. DNA of the CDR3: TGTGCCAGCAGTTTACCGGGACAGGGCGTCTATGGCTACACCTTC.

The chain links TRBV11-1 to TRBJ2-7; 7 positions agree with TRBD2. The CDR3 loop spans 15 amino acids. CDR1 and CDR2 (germline): SGHAT, FQDESV (reference sequence). With 1 base clipped from V and 3 bases from J, the junction kept 6 bases outside the gene matches. The CDR3 DNA reads TGTGCCAGCAGCTTAGTAGCTAGCGGAAGCTACGAGCAGTACTTC. This encodes CASSLVASGSYEQYF.

The V and J genes are TRBV7-9 and TRBJ1-1, with a tentative D call TRBD1 (5 bases). CDR1 is SEHNR and CDR2 is FQNEAQ in the germline V gene (reference sequence). CDR3 length: 15 residues. Trimming cost V 5 bases and J 5 bases, with 18 bases left between them. CDR3 in DNA: TGTGCCAGCAGCCCTCTGACACCACGGGGGACTGAAGCTTTCTTT. Its translation: CASSPLTPRGTEAFF.

This chain uses TRBV11-2 with TRBJ1-6; no clear D. CDR1 is SGHAT, CDR2 FQNNGV, per germline. Trimming left V 0 bases short and J 6 bases short, with 9 bases between. The CDR3 is 15 residues long. The CDR3 is CASSLDLQPNSPLHF. The CDR3 nucleotides read TGTGCCAGCAGCTTAGATTTACAGCCTAATTCACCCCTCCACTTT.

The rearrangement joins TRBV4-1 to TRBJ2-5; 15 nucleotides align to TRBD2. V lost 5 bases and J lost 5; bases outside the gene matches: 6. Germline V CDR1 and CDR2: MGHRA, YSYEKL. The CDR3 is 16 residues long. In DNA form, the CDR3 reads TGCGCCAGCAGCTTTGGGACTAGCGGGGGGAGCGAGACCCAGTACTTC. Residues: CASSFGTSGGSETQYF.

The chain has TRBV11-2 and TRBJ1-5; possibly TRBD1 for D (6 bases). Trimming pared 2 bases from V and 6 bases from J, leaving 11 bases between. The CDR3 spans 14 residues. Germline values: CDR1 SGHAT, CDR2 FQNNGV. CDR3 in amino acids: CASSLTGIGQPQHF. Written as DNA, the CDR3 is TGTGCCAGCAGCTTAACAGGGATAGGTCAGCCCCAGCATTTT. Looking up the rest from reference TRBV11-2 and TRBJ1-5 gives the full variable domain: EAGVAQSPRYKIIEKRQSVAFWCNPISGHATLYWYQQILGQGPKLLIQFQNNGVVDDSQLPKDRFSAERLKGVDSTLKIQPAKLEDSAVYLCASSLTGIGQPQHFGDGTRLSIL.

The J gene is TRBJ1-5, the V gene TRBV6-5; TRBD1 aligns across 9 bases. This CDR3 has 14 residues. CDR1 is MNHEY, CDR2 SVGAGI, per germline. Trimming removed 4 bases from V and 6 bases from J; junction bases left unmatched: 4. CDR3 nucleotides: TGTGCCAGCAGTTCCCGGGACAGGGTTCAGCCCCAGCATTTT. Translating it yields CASSSRDRVQPQHF.

This clone was detected only a few times. The chain combines TRBV19 with TRBJ2-6; TRBD1 matches at 7 bases. V shed 4 bases and J 4 bases; nucleotides not matched to a gene: 4. The CDR3 spans 15 residues. Germline V gene data show CDR1 as LNHDA and CDR2 as SQIVND (reference sequence). The DNA for the CDR3 is TGTGCCAGTAGTACGGACAGGCCCGGGGCCAACGTCCTGACTTTC. It is translated as CASSTDRPGANVLTF.

The sample holds one count of this clone. This chain uses TRBV9 with TRBJ1-2; a possible D gene is TRBD1 (6 bases). Germline lookup yields CDR1 SGDLS and CDR2 YYNGEE. CDR3 size: 14 residues. The V end was cut by 3 bases, the J end by 8 bases, with 17 bases between. CDR3 amino acids: CASSAGQLSAGYTF. The CDR3 DNA reads TGTGCCAGCAGCGCGGGACAACTATCGGCGGGCTACACCTTC.